Each of the 32 T cell receptor beta chains below was sequenced from the same sample in a study of blood T cell repertoires in COVID-19. Generated by immunoSEQ multiplex PCR, the TCRdb table keeps only in-frame clones and is missing some. The table records 120,000 to 150,000 clones, 85% to 90% of them present only once. The sequenced sample consisted of peripheral blood. The receptors originated from a woman aged 40-49 years with acute or convalescent COVID-19.

The chain employs TRBV30 and TRBJ2-7; 7 bases align to TRBD1. V shed 7 bases, J shed 7 bases, and the junction held 13 bases outside the gene matches. The CDR3 is 13 residues long. CDR1 GTSNPN and CDR2 SVGIG come from the germline V gene (reference sequence). CDR3 protein: CASAGTAFGEQYF. The DNA of the CDR3 is TGTGCCTCAGCCGGGACAGCCTTTGGGGAGCAGTACTTC.

V usage is TRBV7-6 and J usage is TRBJ1-1; D gene unclear. Between the trimmed V and J ends, which lost 0 bases and 0 bases, there was a span of 2 bases. CDR1 SGHVS and CDR2 FNYEAQ come from the germline V gene. The CDR3 is 13 amino acids. As DNA, the CDR3 is TGTGCCAGCAGCTTAGCCATGAACACTGAAGCTTTCTTT. Protein product: CASSLAMNTEAFF.

The V and J genes are TRBV7-3 and TRBJ1-1, with a tentative D call TRBD1 (5 bases). The CDR3 loop spans 13 amino acids. Trimming pared 5 bases from V and 1 base from J, leaving 8 bases between. CDR1 is SGHTA, CDR2 FQGTGA, per germline. CDR3 sequence: CASSPRGNTEAFF. The CDR3 DNA reads TGTGCCAGCAGCCCAAGGGGGAACACTGAAGCTTTCTTT.

V is TRBV28 and J is TRBJ2-2; TRBD2 is a possible D gene (5 bases). The CDR3 length is 13 residues. Germline V gene data show CDR1 as MDHEN and CDR2 as SYDVKM. V was clipped by 6 bases and J by 4 bases, with 9 bases between them. CDR3 DNA: TGTGCCAGCAGATTGGACTCCACCGGGGAGCTGTTTTTT. It encodes CASRLDSTGELFF.

The chain couples TRBV11-2 to TRBJ2-1; D remains unclear. The CDR3 length is 18 residues. Trimming took 1 base from V and 6 from J, leaving 22 bases between them. The germline V gene has CDR1 SGHAT and CDR2 FQNNGV. The DNA of the CDR3 is TGTGCCAGCAGCTTAGGTCGTAATACCCACCTGTCTATCAATGAGCAGTTCTTC. It yields the protein CASSLGRNTHLSINEQFF.

The J gene is TRBJ1-1, the V gene TRBV19; 10 bases agree with TRBD1. Germline V gene sequence: CDR1 LNHDA, CDR2 SQIVND (reference sequence). V trimming: 1 base; J trimming: 1 base; junction bases outside the gene matches: 6. The CDR3 covers 17 residues. CDR3 in amino acids: CASSIGDRGFPNTEAFF. The CDR3, as DNA: TGTGCCAGTAGTATAGGGGACAGGGGTTTTCCGAACACTGAAGCTTTCTTT.

The rearrangement uses TRBV24-1 and TRBJ1-1, with D perhaps TRBD1 (5 bases). Germline lookup yields CDR1 KGHDR and CDR2 SFDVKD. The length of the CDR3 is 16 residues. Trimming took 3 bases from V and 1 from J, leaving 14 bases between them. CDR3 sequence: CATSDLHRTGNTEAFF. Here the CDR3 DNA reads TGTGCCACCAGTGATCTTCACCGAACAGGGAACACTGAAGCTTTCTTT.

The V gene is TRBV7-6, the J gene TRBJ1-1; D gene ambiguous. With 5 bases removed from V and 1 base from J, the gap between germline ends came to 8 bases. Germline CDR1 reads SGHVS; CDR2 reads FNYEAQ. The CDR3 is made up of 13 amino acids. The chain's CDR3 is CASSPPGNTEAFF. The DNA for the CDR3 is TGTGCCAGCAGCCCCCCAGGGAACACTGAAGCTTTCTTT.

This clone was seen only once. The chain combines TRBV5-8 with TRBJ1-6, with D unresolved. V lost 4 bases and J 11 bases, leaving 19 bases between the germline ends. This CDR3 contains 15 residues. Germline CDR1 reads SGHTS; CDR2 reads YDEGEE. The chain's CDR3 is CASSPGSGIKAPLHF. The CDR3 nucleotides are TGTGCCAGCAGCCCCGGATCCGGGATTAAGGCACCCCTCCACTTT.

The chain links TRBV6-1 to TRBJ1-5, with D uncertain. V lost 1 base and J lost 6, with 13 bases in between. The CDR3 is 15 amino acids. From germline, CDR1 is MNHNS and CDR2 SASEGT. CDR3: CASSEVVTKSQPQHF. Here the CDR3 DNA reads TGTGCCAGCAGTGAAGTGGTGACAAAAAGTCAGCCCCAGCATTTT.

This chain joins TRBV28 and TRBJ1-5; 9 bases match TRBD1. V lost 6 bases and J lost 6; bases outside the gene matches: 6. Germline V lookup: CDR1 MDHEN, CDR2 SYDVKM. This CDR3 has 14 amino acids. The CDR3 loop reads CASRADRGFQPQHF. DNA for the CDR3: TGTGCCAGCAGAGCCGACAGGGGGTTTCAGCCCCAGCATTTT.

The rearrangement joins TRBV6-2 or TRBV6-3 to TRBJ1-5; D not resolved. V lost 5 bases to trimming and J lost 2 bases, with 16 bases between them. Germline CDR1 reads MNHEY; CDR2 reads SVGEGT. This CDR3 spans 16 amino acids. In DNA, the CDR3 is TGTGCCAGCAGTCTTACACAAAGAATGGGCAATCAGCCCCAGCATTTT. Protein: CASSLTQRMGNQPQHF.

The chain links TRBV25-1 to TRBJ2-3, with 7 nucleotides matching TRBD1. After removal of 5 bases from V and 3 bases from J, the junction contained 5 bases not matched to a gene. The CDR3 is 14 residues long. From germline, CDR1 is MGHDK and CDR2 SYGVNS. The CDR3 DNA is TGTGCCAGCAGTCTGGGGACAGCTACAGATACGCAGTATTTT. Translation gives CASSLGTATDTQYF.

This chain joins TRBV2 and TRBJ2-7; 7 bases agree with TRBD2. Trimming removed 4 bases from V and 1 base from J; junction bases left unmatched: 4. Germline CDR1 reads SNHLY; CDR2 reads FYNNEI. The CDR3 sequence is 14 residues long. The CDR3 nucleotides read TGTGCCAGCAGTGTGAAACTAGCGTCCTACGAGCAGTACTTC. Its translation: CASSVKLASYEQYF.

The rearrangement uses TRBV5-1 and TRBJ1-4, with D possibly matching TRBD1 (6 bases). Looked up from germline, CDR1 is SGHRS and CDR2 is YFSETQ. The CDR3 is made up of 16 amino acids. V was cut by 3 bases and J by 6 bases, with 18 bases left in between. The chain's CDR3 is CASSSQPGRGDEKLFF. The CDR3, as DNA: TGCGCCAGCAGCTCTCAGCCGGGGAGGGGGGATGAAAAACTGTTTTTT.

The chain combines TRBV5-6 with TRBJ1-4, with 7 bases matching TRBD1. The CDR3 sequence is 15 residues long. Germline V gene lookup returns CDR1 SGHDT and CDR2 YYEEEE. The trim removed 2 bases at V and 4 bases at J, leaving 5 bases unmatched. The CDR3 DNA follows: TGTGCCAGCAGCTTCGGACAGGTATATAATGAAAAACTGTTTTTT. Its translation is CASSFGQVYNEKLFF. Based on the CDR3 plus reference TRBV5-6 and TRBJ1-4, the full variable domain is DAGVTQSPTHLIKTRGQQVTLRCSPKSGHDTVSWYQQALGQGPQFIFQYYEEEERQRGNFPDRFSGHQFPNYSSELNVNALLLGDSALYLCASSFGQVYNEKLFFGSGTQLSVL.

A remark on this clone: Other DNA sequences in this specimen translate into the identical CDR3. This chain uses TRBV19 with TRBJ1-5, with 9 bases fitting TRBD1. Per germline, CDR1 LNHDA and CDR2 SQIVND (reference sequence). The CDR3 covers 14 residues. V lost 5 bases, J lost 4 bases, and 3 bases stayed unmatched. The CDR3 bases are TGTGCCAGTAGTCCGGGACAGGGTAATCAGCCCCAGCATTTT. It encodes CASSPGQGNQPQHF.

The chain uses TRBV7-9 and TRBJ1-2; 7 nucleotides agree with TRBD1. The CDR3 consists of 15 residues. With 3 bases clipped from V and 3 bases from J, the junction kept 7 bases outside the gene matches. Germline CDR1 is SEHNR and CDR2 is FQNEAQ (reference sequence). This CDR3 is CASSFTLGTDYGYTF. The CDR3 region has the DNA TGTGCCAGCAGCTTTACCCTCGGGACAGACTATGGCTACACCTTC.

This chain uses TRBV7-2 with TRBJ2-1; 8 nucleotides match TRBD1. The CDR3 runs to 17 residues. The V gene's germline CDR1 is SGHTA and CDR2 FQGNSA. J was trimmed by 3 bases and V by 4 bases; bases with no gene match: 11. Here the CDR3 DNA reads TGTGCCAGCAGCTCATCGACCGGGACAGGTCGCTACAATGAGCAGTTCTTC. Protein: CASSSSTGTGRYNEQFF. The full variable domain, its missing parts supplied by reference TRBV7-2 and TRBJ2-1, is GAGVSQSPSNKVTEKGKDVELRCDPISGHTALYWYRQSLGQGLEFLIYFQGNSAPDKSGLPSDRFSAERTGGSVSTLTIQRTQQEDSAVYLCASSSSTGTGRYNEQFFGPGTRLTVL.

The chain uses TRBV11-2 and TRBJ2-3; TRBD2 is a possible D gene (6 bases). CDR3 size: 18 residues. The V gene's germline CDR1 is SGHAT and CDR2 FQNNGV. The V gene lost 5 bases and the J gene lost 7 bases, with 28 bases spanning the gap. The CDR3 reads CASSATGASGGLWNTQYF. The CDR3 DNA is TGTGCCAGCAGCGCCACCGGGGCCAGCGGAGGGCTCTGGAATACGCAGTATTTT.

The gene calls are TRBV27 and TRBJ2-7, with 7 bases fitting TRBD1. With 4 bases clipped from V and 0 bases from J, the junction kept 12 bases outside the gene matches. There are 17 residues in the CDR3. Germline V gene data show CDR1 as MNHEY and CDR2 as SMNVEV (reference sequence). Here the CDR3 reads CASSYQNRGGSSYEQYF. CDR3 nucleotide sequence: TGTGCCAGCAGTTACCAGAACAGGGGTGGGAGCTCCTACGAGCAGTACTTC.

Notes on this clone: Other DNA sequences in the same sample also yield this CDR3. The V gene is TRBV5-1, the J gene TRBJ1-1; no clear D gene. Germline V gene data show CDR1 as SGHRS and CDR2 as YFSETQ. This CDR3 region has 14 residues. Trimming removed 0 bases from V and 2 bases from J, with 8 bases in between. The CDR3 sequence is CASSLVRGNTEAFF. Here the CDR3 DNA reads TGCGCCAGCAGCTTGGTAAGAGGAAACACTGAAGCTTTCTTT. The full variable domain, in which reference TRBV5-1 and TRBJ1-1 provide the parts outside the CDR3, is KAGVTQTPRYLIKTRGQQVTLSCSPISGHRSVSWYQQTPGQGLQFLFEYFSETQRNKGNFPGRFSGRQFSNSRSEMNVSTLELGDSALYLCASSLVRGNTEAFFGQGTRLTVV.

The J gene is TRBJ1-3, the V gene TRBV11-2; possibly TRBD1 for D (6 bases). CDR3 length: 17 residues. The ends were cut back, 4 bases at V and 0 bases at J, with 16 bases in the middle. Germline V lookup: CDR1 SGHAT, CDR2 FQNNGV. CDR3 sequence (DNA): TGTGCCAGCAGCTCGTGGACAGCCGGGAACTCTGGAAACACCATATATTTT. Its protein is CASSSWTAGNSGNTIYF.

This chain joins TRBV4-2 and TRBJ1-1; TRBD1 matches 8 bases. CDR1 is LGHNA and CDR2 is YNFKEQ in the germline V gene. V lost 1 base, J lost 3 bases, and 13 bases stayed unmatched. The CDR3 extends over 18 amino acids. For the CDR3, the DNA is TGTGCCAGCAGCCAAGTAGTGGACAGGGCATGGGGTGACACTGAAGCTTTCTTT. Its translation: CASSQVVDRAWGDTEAFF.

The genes are TRBV6-2 or TRBV6-3 and TRBJ2-1; 8 bases are shared with TRBD1. CDR3 length: 16 residues. With V trimmed by 5 bases and J by 7 bases, 13 bases remained unmatched. Germline lookup yields CDR1 MNHEY and CDR2 SVGEGT. CDR3: CASSTSSGQGVNEQFF. DNA of the CDR3: TGTGCCAGCAGTACAAGCTCAGGACAGGGAGTAAATGAGCAGTTCTTC.

The V call is TRBV4-1, the J call TRBJ2-5; 8 bases match TRBD2. The V gene's germline CDR1 is MGHRA and CDR2 YSYEKL. CDR3 size: 17 residues. The V and J ends lost 1 base and 3 bases, in that order; junction bases with no gene match: 10. CDR3 DNA: TGCGCCAGCAGCCAAGTCATCTCGCGGGGGGCCAAAGAGACCCAGTACTTC. Amino acids: CASSQVISRGAKETQYF.

The genes are TRBV11-3 and TRBJ2-1; 10 bases match TRBD1. The trim removed 5 bases at V and 0 bases at J, leaving 10 bases unmatched. Germline CDR1 reads SGHNT; CDR2 reads YENEEA. The CDR3 is made up of 18 amino acids. The DNA of the CDR3 is TGTGCCAGCAGCAGACAGGGGGCTGGTTTGGGCTCCTACAATGAGCAGTTCTTC. Encoded protein: CASSRQGAGLGSYNEQFF. Together with reference TRBV11-3 and TRBJ2-1, the CDR3 gives the full variable domain: EAGVVQSPRYKIIEKKQPVAFWCNPISGHNTLYWYLQNLGQGPELLIRYENEEAVDDSQLPKDRFSAERLKGVDSTLKIQPAELGDSAVYLCASSRQGAGLGSYNEQFFGPGTRLTVL.

The chain carries TRBV5-4 and TRBJ2-1; D is ambiguous. Germline V gene sequence: CDR1 SGHNT, CDR2 YYREEE (reference sequence). The CDR3 totals 13 residues. The V end was cut by 3 bases, the J end by 0 bases, with 4 bases between. The CDR3 DNA is TGTGCCAGCAGCTGGAGCTCCTACAATGAGCAGTTCTTC. Protein product: CASSWSSYNEQFF.

The V and J genes are TRBV5-4 and TRBJ2-7, with 7 bases that match TRBD1. Germline values: CDR1 SGHNT, CDR2 YYREEE (reference sequence). The length of the CDR3 is 16 residues. J was trimmed by 7 bases and V by 0 bases; bases with no gene match: 13. The CDR3 coding sequence is TGTGCCAGCAGCTTGGATCTAAACAGGGGAATGGGAGAGCAGTACTTC. Its translation is CASSLDLNRGMGEQYF.

The rearrangement uses TRBV2 and TRBJ1-2; the D is unclear. CDR1 is SNHLY, CDR2 FYNNEI, per germline. The CDR3 consists of 12 residues. Trimming removed 3 bases from V and 2 bases from J, with 4 bases in between. CDR3 sequence (DNA): TGTGCCAGCAGTGACCTAAACTATGGCTACACCTTC. It specifies CASSDLNYGYTF.

This chain links TRBV6-2 or TRBV6-3 with TRBJ2-1, with TRBD2 identical over 9 bases. The V and J ends lost 1 base and 6 bases, in that order; junction bases with no gene match: 7. The CDR3 consists of 16 residues. The germline CDR1 and CDR2 sequences are MNHEY and SVGEGT. CDR3 in DNA: TGTGCCAGCAGTTACTACCTTCGCGGGGGGGCCAATGAGCAGTTCTTC. Amino acid sequence: CASSYYLRGGANEQFF.

The CDR3 coding sequence is TGTGCCAGCAGCTTAGTAACGGGAGGCACAGATACGCAGTATTTT. Amino acids: CASSLVTGGTDTQYF. J is TRBJ2-3 and V is TRBV11-2, with D possibly being TRBD2 (6 bases). The CDR3 contains 15 residues. The ends were cut back, 1 base at V and 1 base at J, with 9 bases in the middle. Germline V CDR1 and CDR2: SGHAT, FQNNGV.